This T cell receptor beta chain was captured by sequencing in a study of T-cell reconstitution after alpha-beta-depleted transplantation in children. Unique molecular identifiers were incorporated into the prepared TCRbeta library. One entry per CDR3 protein, called by TCRdb with MiXCR from the PCR reads. The sample consists of 200,000 to 250,000 distinct CDR3 sequences, 8.5% to 10% of them appearing once. On this clonotype: It may be a read error: a sequence one base away is much more abundant.

The CDR3 consists of 13 residues. Per germline, CDR1 DFQATT and CDR2 SNEGSKA (reference sequence). The V end lost 3 bases, the J end lost 8 bases, and 14 bases lay between the germline ends. The receptor comes from a human donor who donated a stem cell graft to a child with acute lymphoblastic leukemia. The J gene is TRBJ1-5, the V gene TRBV20-1, with D maybe TRBD1 (6 bases). The input for sequencing was PBMCs from the stem cell graft donor, taken from the stem cell graft. The CDR3 loop is CSASLGAGKPQHF. The CDR3 DNA reads as TGCAGTGCTAGTTTGGGGGCGGGTAAGCCCCAGCATTTT.